These 31 T cell receptor beta chains were sequenced from one sample in a study of blood T cell repertoires in COVID-19. Here immunoSEQ multiplex PCR was the method, and the copy in TCRdb shows in-frame clones only, minus some. This repertoire shows some 180,000 clones, about 80% found once; its top ten account for more than 4%. Material: PBMCs or T cells enriched from blood (not recorded which). Every receptor here comes from a woman in her fifties or sixties with acute COVID-19.

The chain links TRBV5-6 to TRBJ1-2, with D possibly matching TRBD1 (6 bases). Germline CDR1 and CDR2: SGHDT and YYEEEE. CDR3 length: 13 residues. V was shortened by 9 bases and J by 3 bases, with 15 bases between the two germline ends. The CDR3 nucleotides read TGTGCCACATTGGGGGGGCTTGACTATGGCTACACCTTC. It specifies CATLGGLDYGYTF.

The chain recombines TRBV18 with TRBJ2-3; D remains unclear. Germline-derived CDR1 and CDR2 are KGHSH and LQKENI. With 3 bases removed from V and 1 base from J, the gap between germline ends came to 8 bases. This CDR3 comprises 14 residues. CDR3 loop: CASSPSAGTDTQYF. The CDR3, as DNA: TGTGCCAGCTCACCTTCTGCGGGCACAGATACGCAGTATTTT.

The chain recombines TRBV2 with TRBJ2-3; the D gene is possibly TRBD2 (6 bases). CDR3 length: 12 residues. V lost 4 bases, J lost 5 bases, and 7 bases lay in between. Germline V gene sequence: CDR1 SNHLY, CDR2 FYNNEI. CDR3 protein: CASSVTRDTQYF. Here the CDR3 DNA reads TGTGCCAGCAGTGTGACTAGAGATACGCAGTATTTT.

J is TRBJ2-5 and V is TRBV7-2; possible D gene TRBD2, 5 bases. This CDR3 contains 15 residues. Trimming removed 5 bases at V and 9 bases at J, with 22 bases between. Germline CDR1 is SGHTA and CDR2 is FQGNSA. As DNA, the CDR3 is TGTGCCAGCAGCACCCAGTCGGACCTCTCGAGGGCCCAGTACTTC. Residues: CASSTQSDLSRAQYF.

The chain combines TRBV7-2 with TRBJ2-6; no clear D gene. Looked up from germline, CDR1 is SGHTA and CDR2 is FQGNSA. Between the trimmed V and J ends, which lost 3 bases and 0 bases, there was a span of 6 bases. This CDR3 region has 15 residues. For the CDR3, the DNA is TGTGCCAGCAGCTTTGGCTTCTCTGGGGCCAACGTCCTGACTTTC. Encoded protein: CASSFGFSGANVLTF.

The J gene is TRBJ2-1, the V gene TRBV19, with 7 bases matching TRBD1. CDR1 and CDR2 from the germline V gene are LNHDA and SQIVND (reference sequence). The CDR3 loop spans 14 amino acids. The junction had 6 bases not matched to a gene; V was cut back by 3 bases and J by 7 bases. The CDR3 coding sequence is TGTGCCAGTAGTATGTTGGGACAGAAGAATGAGCAGTTCTTC. Its translation is CASSMLGQKNEQFF.

The genes are TRBV11-3 and TRBJ2-7; 12 bases line up with TRBD2. From germline, CDR1 is SGHNT and CDR2 YENEEA. The CDR3 contains 20 residues. The V segment lost 6 bases and the J segment 2 bases; nucleotides outside the gene matches: 20. For the CDR3, the DNA is TGTGCCAGCAGACTCCGTGAAATGACTAGCGGGAGACTACCGACCTACGAGCAGTACTTC. It is translated as CASRLREMTSGRLPTYEQYF.

The table lists this clone with a count of one. V usage is TRBV29-1 and J usage is TRBJ2-7; D remains ambiguous. The V end was cut by 6 bases, the J end by 4 bases, with 22 bases between. CDR3 size: 15 residues. CDR1 SQVTM and CDR2 ANQGSEA come from the germline V gene. The chain's CDR3 is CSVASRGAAPYEQYV. The CDR3 nucleotides read TGCAGCGTCGCCAGTCGAGGCGCGGCGCCGTACGAGCAGTACGTC.

The V gene is TRBV10-1, the J gene TRBJ2-3, with TRBD1 identical over 8 bases. The germline gives CDR1 WNHNN, CDR2 SYGVQD (reference sequence). The CDR3 consists of 14 residues. J gave up 5 bases and V 1 base, and 2 bases lay outside the gene matches. CDR3 sequence (DNA): TGCGCCAGCAGTGAGTTACAGGGGGAAGATACGCAGTATTTT. This gives the protein CASSELQGEDTQYF.

The gene calls are TRBV6-4 and TRBJ1-2; tentative D call: TRBD1 (5 bases). V lost 2 bases and J 3 bases, leaving 13 bases between the germline ends. CDR1 is MRHNA, CDR2 SNTAGT, per germline. CDR3 length: 15 residues. CDR3 loop: CASSDRTGGDYGYTF. The CDR3 coding sequence is TGTGCCAGCAGTGACCGCACGGGAGGGGACTATGGCTACACCTTC.

This clone was counted only a few times. This rearrangement joins TRBV28 to TRBJ1-5, with 8 bases identical to TRBD1. This CDR3 is 16 amino acids long. Looked up from germline, CDR1 is MDHEN and CDR2 is SYDVKM. The V and J ends lost 5 bases and 3 bases, in that order; junction bases with no gene match: 9. CDR3 coding DNA: TGTGCCAGCAGTATTCCGGGACAGGTGTTCAATCAGCCCCAGCATTTT. Translated, it gives CASSIPGQVFNQPQHF. Using reference TRBV28 and TRBJ1-5 for the parts outside the CDR3, the full variable domain is DVKVTQSSRYLVKRTGEKVFLECVQDMDHENMFWYRQDPGLGLRLIYFSYDVKMKEKGDIPEGYSVSREKKERFSLILESASTNQTSMYLCASSIPGQVFNQPQHFGDGTRLSIL.

About this clone itself: A junction boundary mismatches the germline segment, possibly from a read error. J is TRBJ1-6 and V is TRBV28; 7 bases are a match to TRBD1. The CDR3 contains 14 residues. CDR1 is MDHEN, CDR2 SYDVKM, per germline. The CDR3 here is CVSRPGQQNSPLHF. CDR3 sequence (DNA): TGTGTCAGCAGGCCGGGACAGCAAAATTCACCCCTCCACTTT.

This clone was detected once. This chain uses TRBV5-1 with TRBJ1-1, with 9 bases aligning to TRBD1. The ends lost 4 bases at V and 6 bases at J; junction bases unmatched: 7. This CDR3 is built from 14 residues. Germline lookup yields CDR1 SGHRS and CDR2 YFSETQ. The CDR3 loop reads CASSADRGLPEAFF. The CDR3 bases are TGCGCCAGCAGCGCGGACAGGGGCCTACCTGAAGCTTTCTTT.

This chain links TRBV10-3 with TRBJ2-2; the D gene is possibly TRBD1 (6 bases). V lost 3 bases, J lost 2 bases, and 10 bases lay in between. Germline V CDR1 and CDR2: ENHRY, SYGVKD. The CDR3 totals 15 residues. The CDR3 protein is CAISDRGHNTGELFF. The CDR3 coding sequence is TGTGCCATCAGTGACCGGGGACACAACACCGGGGAGCTGTTTTTT.

J is TRBJ2-1 and V is TRBV24-1; 8 positions agree with TRBD2. The junction had 6 bases not matched to a gene; V was cut back by 3 bases and J by 6 bases. The CDR3 has 15 residues. Germline V gene sequence: CDR1 KGHDR, CDR2 SFDVKD. The CDR3 DNA reads as TGTGCCACCAGTGATCGCGGGACTAGTCTCAATGAGCAGTTCTTC. Its translation: CATSDRGTSLNEQFF.

This clone was found once. The rearrangement uses TRBV27 and TRBJ2-3, with a possible D match to TRBD2 (6 bases). The CDR3 runs to 11 residues. V dropped 7 bases and J dropped 10 bases, with 12 bases sitting between them. Per germline, CDR1 MNHEY and CDR2 SMNVEV (reference sequence). The CDR3 nucleotides are TGTGCCAGCACCCTGGGACTGGCGCAGTATTTT. Amino acid sequence: CASTLGLAQYF.

The V and J genes are TRBV12-3 or TRBV12-4 and TRBJ1-1; D gene ambiguous. This CDR3 spans 11 amino acids. The V end was cut by 3 bases, the J end by 3 bases, with 2 bases between. CDR3 DNA: TGTGCCAGCAGTTTCGACACTGAAGCTTTCTTT. It codes for CASSFDTEAFF.

V gene TRBV29-1 combines with J gene TRBJ1-2, with 7 bases that match TRBD1. With V trimmed by 7 bases and J by 4 bases, 9 bases remained unmatched. The germline CDR1 and CDR2 sequences are SQVTM and ANQGSEA. CDR3 length equals 13 residues. The DNA for the CDR3 is TGCAGCGCCGCGCCGACAGGGAGCTATGGCTACACCTTC. It is translated as CSAAPTGSYGYTF.

V and J are TRBV5-4 and TRBJ2-7, with 9 positions matching TRBD1. CDR1 is SGHNT, CDR2 YYREEE, per germline (reference sequence). The CDR3 spans 15 residues. After removal of 3 bases from V and 4 bases from J, the junction contained 8 bases not matched to a gene. DNA for the CDR3: TGTGCCAGCAGCTCGTCGACAGGGGGGAGATACGAGCAGTACTTC. Protein product: CASSSSTGGRYEQYF.

The rearrangement joins TRBV28 to TRBJ1-2; D is undetermined. CDR3 length: 13 amino acids. CDR1 is MDHEN, CDR2 SYDVKM, per germline. V was trimmed by 6 bases and J by 2 bases, leaving 10 bases between them. CDR3 nucleotide sequence: TGTGCCAGCAGGGCAGGTGCAAACTATGGCTACACCTTC. It codes for CASRAGANYGYTF.

The chain combines TRBV7-2 with TRBJ2-3; D is unresolved. Trimming took 1 base from V and 5 from J, leaving 7 bases between them. Germline CDR1 is SGHTA and CDR2 is FQGNSA. The CDR3 length is 13 residues. CDR3 sequence reads: CASSLGYKDTQYF. The CDR3 DNA reads TGTGCCAGCAGCTTAGGGTACAAAGATACGCAGTATTTT.

Only one count was recorded for this clone. This sequence joins TRBV13 and TRBJ2-2, with TRBD2 matching 9 bases. Per the germline V gene, CDR1 is PRHDT and CDR2 is FYEKMQ (reference sequence). The junction had 7 bases not matched to a gene; V was cut back by 6 bases and J by 5 bases. The CDR3 consists of 15 residues. As DNA, the CDR3 is TGTGCCAGCAGGGCTAGCGGGAATGGGACCGGGGAGCTGTTTTTT. Translated: CASRASGNGTGELFF.

The V gene is TRBV19, the J gene TRBJ2-1, with D perhaps matching TRBD2 (6 bases). Trimming took off 3 bases at V and 0 bases at J, with 12 bases between the two ends. Germline-derived CDR1 and CDR2 are LNHDA and SQIVND (reference sequence). The CDR3 has 16 amino acids. This chain's CDR3 is CASSMSSESSYNEQFF. In DNA, the CDR3 is TGTGCCAGTAGTATGTCTAGCGAGAGCTCCTACAATGAGCAGTTCTTC.

The chain recombines TRBV10-2 with TRBJ2-1; no firm D call. Trimming removed 4 bases at V and 4 bases at J, with 5 bases between. The CDR3 is made up of 12 amino acids. Germline V gene lookup returns CDR1 WSHSY and CDR2 SAAADI. CDR3 in amino acids: CASSGLYNEQFF. For the CDR3, the DNA is TGCGCCAGCAGTGGTCTTTACAATGAGCAGTTCTTC.

In this sample, this clone turned up once. V gene TRBV28 combines with J gene TRBJ2-7; D is possibly TRBD2 (6 bases). The CDR3 has 13 residues. V lost 7 bases and J 5 bases, leaving 15 bases between the germline ends. Germline V CDR1 and CDR2: MDHEN, SYDVKM. CDR3 in DNA: TGTGCCAGCATATTACGGGAGCCTCACGAGCAGTACTTC. This codes for CASILREPHEQYF.

This clone occurred a few times. The CDR3 here is CASRQIRGQTQYF. As DNA, the CDR3 is TGTGCCAGCAGACAAATCAGGGGACAGACCCAGTACTTC. The J gene is TRBJ2-5, the V gene TRBV27, with a possible D match to TRBD1 (6 bases). Looked up from germline, CDR1 is MNHEY and CDR2 is SMNVEV (reference sequence). The CDR3 length is 13 residues. The V and J ends lost 6 bases and 6 bases respectively, with 14 bases between them.

V is TRBV24-1 and J is TRBJ1-5, with D possibly matching TRBD1 (6 bases). V lost 2 bases, J lost 0 bases, and 13 bases lay in between. CDR1 and CDR2 (germline): KGHDR, SFDVKD. The CDR3 is made up of 17 amino acids. The CDR3 region is CATSDSVGQYSNQPQHF. In DNA, the CDR3 is TGTGCCACCAGTGATTCCGTCGGACAGTATAGCAATCAGCCCCAGCATTTT.

This chain connects TRBV12-3 or TRBV12-4 to TRBJ1-5; the D gene is possibly TRBD1 (6 bases). The CDR3 length is 13 residues. The ends were cut back, 6 bases at V and 8 bases at J, with 14 bases in the middle. CDR3 loop: CASRNRDVEPQHF. CDR3 nucleotide sequence: TGTGCCAGCAGAAACAGGGATGTAGAGCCCCAGCATTTT.

This rearrangement joins TRBV7-6 to TRBJ2-2; possible D gene TRBD2, 6 bases. Germline CDR1 and CDR2: SGHVS and FNYEAQ. Trimming took off 5 bases at V and 6 bases at J, with 19 bases between the two ends. This CDR3 comprises 16 residues. In nucleotides, the CDR3 is TGTGCCAGCAGCCCCTCGCTGGGGACTGGGGCCGGGGAGCTGTTTTTT. Translation: CASSPSLGTGAGELFF.

The chain carries TRBV4-3 and TRBJ2-5; a possible D gene is TRBD1 (5 bases). V dropped 1 base and J dropped 5 bases, with 11 bases sitting between them. Germline lookup yields CDR1 LGHNA and CDR2 YSLEER. The CDR3 consists of 14 residues. DNA of the CDR3: TGCGCCAGCAGCCAAGGTCAGGGTATGGAGACCCAGTACTTC. It yields the protein CASSQGQGMETQYF.

There are a few counts of this clone. The gene calls are TRBV30 and TRBJ2-2, with D tentatively TRBD2 (6 bases). CDR1 and CDR2 from the germline V gene are GTSNPN and SVGIG (reference sequence). V shed 3 bases and J shed 7 bases, with 24 bases lying between them. The CDR3 is made up of 17 amino acids. The CDR3 loop is CAWRYPSGGRVSGELFF. CDR3 DNA: TGTGCCTGGAGGTACCCCTCCGGAGGGAGAGTGAGCGGGGAGCTGTTTTTT. The variable domain in full, completed from reference TRBV30 and TRBJ2-2, reads SQTIHQWPATLVQPVGSPLSLECTVEGTSNPNLYWYRQAAGRGLQLLFYSVGIGQISSEVPQNLSASRPQDRQFILSSKKLLLSDSGFYLCAWRYPSGGRVSGELFFGEGSRLTVL.